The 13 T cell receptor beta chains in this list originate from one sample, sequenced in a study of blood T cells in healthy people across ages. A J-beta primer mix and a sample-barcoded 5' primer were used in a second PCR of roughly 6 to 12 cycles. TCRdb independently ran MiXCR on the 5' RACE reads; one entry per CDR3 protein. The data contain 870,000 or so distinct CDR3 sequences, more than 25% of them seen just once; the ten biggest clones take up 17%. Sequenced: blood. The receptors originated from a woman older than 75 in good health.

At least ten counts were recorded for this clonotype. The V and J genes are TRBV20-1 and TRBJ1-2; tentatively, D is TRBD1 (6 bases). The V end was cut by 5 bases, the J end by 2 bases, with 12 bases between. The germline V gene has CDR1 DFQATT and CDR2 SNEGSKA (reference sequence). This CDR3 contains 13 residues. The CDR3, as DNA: TGCAGTGCTGGATCCAGGGGAAACTATGGCTACACCTTC. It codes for CSAGSRGNYGYTF.

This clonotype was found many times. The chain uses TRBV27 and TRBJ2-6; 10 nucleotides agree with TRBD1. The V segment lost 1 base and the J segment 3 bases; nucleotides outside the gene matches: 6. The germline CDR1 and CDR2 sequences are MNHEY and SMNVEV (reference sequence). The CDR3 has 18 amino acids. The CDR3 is CASSLLGTGVNGANVLTF. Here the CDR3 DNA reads TGTGCCAGCAGTTTATTAGGGACAGGGGTGAATGGGGCCAACGTCCTGACTTTC.

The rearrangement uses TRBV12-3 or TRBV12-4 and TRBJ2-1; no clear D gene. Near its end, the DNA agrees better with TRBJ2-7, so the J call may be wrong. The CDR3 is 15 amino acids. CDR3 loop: CASTTTPISYNEQYF. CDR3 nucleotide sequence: TGTGCCAGCACCACTACTCCTATCTCCTACAATGAGCAGTACTTC.

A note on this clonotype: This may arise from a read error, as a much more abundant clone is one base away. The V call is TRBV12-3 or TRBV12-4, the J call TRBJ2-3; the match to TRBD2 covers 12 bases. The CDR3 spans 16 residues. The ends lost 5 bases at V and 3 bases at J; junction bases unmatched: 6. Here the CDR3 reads CASSRTSGDRTDTQYF. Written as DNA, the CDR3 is TGTGCCAGCAGTCGGACTAGCGGGGATAGGACAGATACGCAGTATTTT.

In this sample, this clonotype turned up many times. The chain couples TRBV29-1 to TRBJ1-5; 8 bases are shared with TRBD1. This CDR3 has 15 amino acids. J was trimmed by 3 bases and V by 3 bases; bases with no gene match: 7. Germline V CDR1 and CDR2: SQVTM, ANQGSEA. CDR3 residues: CSVESGGALNQPQHF. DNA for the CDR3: TGCAGCGTTGAGTCAGGGGGCGCGCTCAATCAGCCCCAGCATTTT. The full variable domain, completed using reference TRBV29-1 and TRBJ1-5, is SAVISQKPSRDICQRGTSLTIQCQVDSQVTMMFWYRQQPGQSLTLIATANQGSEATYESGFVIDKFPISRPNLTFSTLTVSNMSPEDSSIYLCSVESGGALNQPQHFGDGTRLSIL.

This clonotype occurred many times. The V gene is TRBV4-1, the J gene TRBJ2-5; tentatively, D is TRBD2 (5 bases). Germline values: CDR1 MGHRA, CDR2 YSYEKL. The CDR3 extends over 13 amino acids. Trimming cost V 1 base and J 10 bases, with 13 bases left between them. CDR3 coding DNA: TGCGCCAGCAGCCAAGCACATGGAGAGGGCCAGTACTTC. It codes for CASSQAHGEGQYF.

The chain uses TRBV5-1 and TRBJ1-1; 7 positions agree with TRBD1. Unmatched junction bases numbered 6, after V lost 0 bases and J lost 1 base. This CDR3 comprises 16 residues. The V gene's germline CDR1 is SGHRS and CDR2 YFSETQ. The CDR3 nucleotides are TGCGCCAGCAGCTTGGAAGGGGGCAGGGCGAACACTGAAGCTTTCTTT. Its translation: CASSLEGGRANTEAFF.

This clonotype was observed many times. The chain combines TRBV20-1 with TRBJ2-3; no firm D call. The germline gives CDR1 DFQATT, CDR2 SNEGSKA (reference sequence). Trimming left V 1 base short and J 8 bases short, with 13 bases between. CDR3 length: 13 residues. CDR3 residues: CSARVDGQATQYF. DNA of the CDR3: TGCAGTGCTAGAGTAGACGGGCAGGCTACGCAGTATTTT.

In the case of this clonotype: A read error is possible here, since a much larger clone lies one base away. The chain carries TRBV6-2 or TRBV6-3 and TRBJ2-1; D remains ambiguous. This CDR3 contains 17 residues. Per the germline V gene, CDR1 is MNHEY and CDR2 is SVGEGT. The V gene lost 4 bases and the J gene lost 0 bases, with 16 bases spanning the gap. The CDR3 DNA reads TGTGCCAGCAGTTTCTCGGTCGGCTTGAGCTCCTACAATGAGCAGTTCTTC. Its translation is CASSFSVGLSSYNEQFF.

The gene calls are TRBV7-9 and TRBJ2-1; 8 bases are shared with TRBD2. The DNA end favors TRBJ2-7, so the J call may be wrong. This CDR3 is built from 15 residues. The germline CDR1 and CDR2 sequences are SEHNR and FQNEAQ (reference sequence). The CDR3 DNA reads TGTGCCAGCAGCTTTAGGCTAGCGGGCCACAATGAGCAGTACTTC. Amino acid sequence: CASSFRLAGHNEQYF.

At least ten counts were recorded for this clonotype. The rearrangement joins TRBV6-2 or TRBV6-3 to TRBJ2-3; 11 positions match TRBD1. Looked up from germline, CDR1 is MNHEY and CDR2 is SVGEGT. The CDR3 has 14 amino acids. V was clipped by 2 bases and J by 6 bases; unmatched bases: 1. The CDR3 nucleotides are TGTGCCAGCAGTTACCGGGACAGGGGGGATACGCAGTATTTT. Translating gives CASSYRDRGDTQYF.

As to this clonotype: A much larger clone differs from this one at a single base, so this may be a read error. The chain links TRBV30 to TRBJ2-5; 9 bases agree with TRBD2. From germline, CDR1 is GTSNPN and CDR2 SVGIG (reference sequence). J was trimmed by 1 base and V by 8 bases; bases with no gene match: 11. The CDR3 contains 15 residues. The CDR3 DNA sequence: TGTGCCCGGGGGCGAGCGGGGGGCCTCCAAGAGACCCAGTACTTC. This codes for CARGRAGGLQETQYF.

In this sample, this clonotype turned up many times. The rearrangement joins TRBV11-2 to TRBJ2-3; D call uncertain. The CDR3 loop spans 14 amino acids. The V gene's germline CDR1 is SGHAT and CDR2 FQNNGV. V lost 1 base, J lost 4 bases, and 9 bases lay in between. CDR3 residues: CASSLVTRADTQYF. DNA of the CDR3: TGTGCCAGCAGCTTAGTTACCCGGGCAGATACGCAGTATTTT.